Each of the 5 T cell receptor beta chains below was sequenced from the same sample in a study of T cells after posttransplantation cyclophosphamide. Profiling relied on immunoSEQ multiplex PCR, and the TCRdb table lists in-frame clones only, not all of them. The sample includes over 2,500 clones, none of them occurring once. Busulfan-fludarabine conditioning, marrow transplant, and cyclophosphamide on days +3 and +4 were administered. Material: PBMCs, obtained after allogeneic stem cell transplant with posttransplant cyclophosphamide. Receptor source: a female patient between 50 and 59 years old who received an allogeneic stem cell transplant from a related donor, was CMV-positive, and had no GVHD. The T cells may partly be graft donor cells.

This clone was seen many times. This rearrangement joins TRBV28 to TRBJ1-4; D remains unclear. CDR1 is MDHEN and CDR2 is SYDVKM in the germline V gene. V lost 5 bases to trimming and J lost 8 bases, with 15 bases between them. The CDR3 covers 14 residues. The CDR3, as DNA: TGTGCCAGCAGTATCAGCGGTGGTCGAGAAAAACTGTTTTTT. Translating it yields CASSISGGREKLFF. The complete variable domain, with remaining parts taken from reference TRBV28 and TRBJ1-4, reads DVKVTQSSRYLVKRTGEKVFLECVQDMDHENMFWYRQDPGLGLRLIYFSYDVKMKEKGDIPEGYSVSREKKERFSLILESASTNQTSMYLCASSISGGREKLFFGSGTQLSVL.

This clone was picked up many times. The chain joins TRBV18 to TRBJ2-7, with 11 bases that match TRBD2. CDR3 length: 15 residues. The junction had 6 bases not matched to a gene; V was cut back by 5 bases and J by 3 bases. In germline, CDR1 is KGHSH, CDR2 LQKENI. The CDR3 DNA reads as TGTGCCAGCTCATCGGGGACTAGCGGTTTCTACGAGCAGTACTTC. Translating gives CASSSGTSGFYEQYF.

The sample holds many counts of this clone. The V and J genes are TRBV7-9 and TRBJ2-7, with D perhaps matching TRBD2 (5 bases). This CDR3 comprises 15 residues. The germline CDR1 and CDR2 sequences are SEHNR and FQNEAQ (reference sequence). The germline V and J ends were trimmed by 2 bases and 0 bases, with 11 bases remaining between them. CDR3 amino acids: CASSLTVDSSYEQYF. The CDR3, as DNA: TGTGCCAGCAGCTTAACAGTGGACTCCTCCTACGAGCAGTACTTC.

In this sample, this clone is large. V usage is TRBV5-1 and J usage is TRBJ2-7; D is ambiguous. V lost 5 bases, J lost 4 bases, and 10 bases lay in between. Germline CDR1 reads SGHRS; CDR2 reads YFSETQ. The CDR3 length is 12 residues. The CDR3 nucleotides are TGCGCCAGCAGTTCAACTCTTTACGAGCAGTACTTC. Protein: CASSSTLYEQYF.

This clone is medium-sized (0.01 to 0.1%) within its sample. CDR3: CASSQDSRVTSDEQFF. As DNA, the CDR3 is TGTGCCAGCAGCCAAGACAGCCGAGTGACTAGCGATGAGCAGTTCTTC. The chain employs TRBV4-2 and TRBJ2-1; TRBD2 matches 8 bases. Germline values: CDR1 LGHNA, CDR2 YNFKEQ. The trim removed 0 bases at V and 8 bases at J, leaving 9 bases unmatched. This CDR3 region has 16 residues.